This is a list of T cell receptor beta chains from one sample in a study of spatial heterogeneity in lung cancer. One entry per CDR3 protein results from TCRdb running MiXCR on the 5' RACE reads. The sample yields 90,000 to 95,000 distinct CDR3 sequences, 12% seen once. Sequenced material: PBMCs, taken at surgery. The receptor set was obtained from a male donor with early-stage non-small cell lung cancer. Each CDR3 is given with its conserved first and last residue. A D gene is named only where the DNA matches it firmly. Size tells how often a clone was seen (once, few, many) or the class of an expanded clone, and some rows leave it out.

d_call: -
cdr3_length: 14
clone_size: few
v_call: TRBV7-3
j_call: TRBJ2-7
cdr3_nt: TGTGCCAGCAGCCAGGACGGATTACCCTACGAGCAGTACTTC
cdr3_aa: CASSQDGLPYEQYF

d_call: -
cdr3_length: 13
clone_size: few
v_call: TRBV7-2
j_call: TRBJ1-3
cdr3_nt: TGTGCCAGCAGCCCCGGGGCGCGAAACACCATATATTTT
cdr3_aa: CASSPGARNTIYF

d_call: -
cdr3_length: 15
clone_size: few
v_call: TRBV5-1
j_call: TRBJ1-2
cdr3_nt: TGCGCCAGCAGCTTGTCTGCAGGGACGAACTATGGCTACACCTTC
cdr3_aa: CASSLSAGTNYGYTF

d_call: TRBD1
cdr3_length: 15
clone_size: many
v_call: TRBV4-3
j_call: TRBJ1-6
cdr3_nt: TGCGCCAGCAGCCAAGCGGACAGGGATAATTCACCCCTCCACTTT
cdr3_aa: CASSQADRDNSPLHF

d_call: -
cdr3_length: 15
clone_size: -
v_call: TRBV7-2
j_call: TRBJ1-2
cdr3_nt: TGTGCCAGCAGCTTAGAGCCGGGGAGCTTATATGGCTACACCTTC
cdr3_aa: CASSLEPGSLYGYTF

d_call: TRBD2
cdr3_length: 16
clone_size: many
v_call: TRBV18
j_call: TRBJ2-3
cdr3_nt: TGTGCCAGCTCACCGGGACTAGCGGGGGGCACAGATACGCAGTATTTT
cdr3_aa: CASSPGLAGGTDTQYF

d_call: TRBD1
cdr3_length: 15
clone_size: -
v_call: TRBV6-2/TRBV6-3
j_call: TRBJ2-4
cdr3_nt: TGTGCCAGCAGTTACGGCCCAGGACAGGCGGAAATTCAGTACTTC
cdr3_aa: CASSYGPGQAEIQYF

d_call: TRBD1
cdr3_length: 13
clone_size: -
v_call: TRBV24-1
j_call: TRBJ2-1
cdr3_nt: TGTGCCACCAGTTGGAGACAGGGGTATGAGCAGTTCTTC
cdr3_aa: CATSWRQGYEQFF

d_call: -
cdr3_length: 13
clone_size: many
v_call: TRBV12-3/TRBV12-4
j_call: TRBJ1-1
cdr3_nt: TGTGCCAGCATAGACGGAGTGAACACTGAAGCTTTCTTT
cdr3_aa: CASIDGVNTEAFF

d_call: -
cdr3_length: 11
clone_size: -
v_call: TRBV12-3/TRBV12-4
j_call: TRBJ2-5
cdr3_nt: TGTGCCAGCAGTTGGCAAGAGACCCAGTACTTC
cdr3_aa: CASSWQETQYF

d_call: -
cdr3_length: 16
clone_size: few
v_call: TRBV7-9
j_call: TRBJ2-6
cdr3_nt: TGTGCCAGCAGCTTTTCCAGTACCCCTGGGGCCAACGTCCTGACTTTC
cdr3_aa: CASSFSSTPGANVLTF

d_call: -
cdr3_length: 13
clone_size: many
v_call: TRBV3-1
j_call: TRBJ1-1
cdr3_nt: TGTGCCAGCAGCCAAGTTTCTAACACTGAAGCTTTCTTT
cdr3_aa: CASSQVSNTEAFF

d_call: -
cdr3_length: 12
clone_size: -
v_call: TRBV12-3/TRBV12-4
j_call: TRBJ2-1
cdr3_nt: TGTGCCAGCAGTTATCAGGGTATGGAGCAGTTCTTC
cdr3_aa: CASSYQGMEQFF

d_call: TRBD1
cdr3_length: 16
clone_size: few
v_call: TRBV4-3
j_call: TRBJ2-3
cdr3_nt: TGCGCCAGCAGCCGGAGGACAGGGTCTCTCGCAGATACGCAGTATTTT
cdr3_aa: CASSRRTGSLADTQYF

d_call: TRBD1
cdr3_length: 14
clone_size: few
v_call: TRBV5-1
j_call: TRBJ2-1
cdr3_nt: TGCGCCAGCAGCTTGGGGGACAGGGTCCATGAGCAGTTCTTC
cdr3_aa: CASSLGDRVHEQFF

d_call: -
cdr3_length: 14
clone_size: few
v_call: TRBV7-3
j_call: TRBJ2-1
cdr3_nt: TGTGCCAGCAGCGCCGGGATTGAGTACAATGAGCAGTTCTTC
cdr3_aa: CASSAGIEYNEQFF

d_call: -
cdr3_length: 14
clone_size: -
v_call: TRBV5-4
j_call: TRBJ1-1
cdr3_nt: TGTGCCAGCAGCTTGGGCACACTCAACACTGAAGCTTTCTTT
cdr3_aa: CASSLGTLNTEAFF

d_call: TRBD1
cdr3_length: 15
clone_size: many
v_call: TRBV15
j_call: TRBJ2-1
cdr3_nt: TGTGCCACCAGCCCTACAGGGGGCGCGTACAATGAGCAGTTCTTC
cdr3_aa: CATSPTGGAYNEQFF

d_call: TRBD2
cdr3_length: 17
clone_size: -
v_call: TRBV12-3/TRBV12-4
j_call: TRBJ2-3
cdr3_nt: TGTGCCAGCAGTTCAACAGCGGGAGGCCCAGGCACAGATACGCAGTATTTT
cdr3_aa: CASSSTAGGPGTDTQYF

d_call: -
cdr3_length: 16
clone_size: -
v_call: TRBV13
j_call: TRBJ1-2
cdr3_nt: TGTGCCAGCTGGGGGTCGCCGGCCGATATTTCTTATGGCTACACCTTC
cdr3_aa: CASWGSPADISYGYTF

d_call: -
cdr3_length: 16
clone_size: few
v_call: TRBV2
j_call: TRBJ2-2
cdr3_nt: TGTGCCAGTAAGGTGGGGGTACATCCGAACACCGGGGAGCTGTTTTTT
cdr3_aa: CASKVGVHPNTGELFF

d_call: TRBD2
cdr3_length: 15
clone_size: -
v_call: TRBV28
j_call: TRBJ2-5
cdr3_nt: TGTGCCAGCAGTCGACTAGCGGGGCTCCAAGAGACCCAGTACTTC
cdr3_aa: CASSRLAGLQETQYF

d_call: -
cdr3_length: 13
clone_size: few
v_call: TRBV6-4
j_call: TRBJ2-4
cdr3_nt: TGTGCCAGCAGCCCTAGGGTTAGAGACATTCAGTACTTC
cdr3_aa: CASSPRVRDIQYF

d_call: -
cdr3_length: 14
clone_size: many
v_call: TRBV7-2
j_call: TRBJ1-1
cdr3_nt: TGTGCCAGCAGCTTAGATCCTCCGAACACTGAAGCTTTCTTT
cdr3_aa: CASSLDPPNTEAFF

d_call: TRBD1
cdr3_length: 14
clone_size: many
v_call: TRBV10-3
j_call: TRBJ2-5
cdr3_nt: TGTGCCATCAGATCCGGGACAGCGCAGGAGACCCAGTACTTC
cdr3_aa: CAIRSGTAQETQYF

d_call: -
cdr3_length: 13
clone_size: few
v_call: TRBV6-5
j_call: TRBJ2-5
cdr3_nt: TGTGCCAGCAAACCCGGGACACGCGAGACCCAGTACTTC
cdr3_aa: CASKPGTRETQYF

d_call: -
cdr3_length: 12
clone_size: many
v_call: TRBV2
j_call: TRBJ2-7
cdr3_nt: TGTGCCAGCAGTGATGAAGGGGACGAGCAGTACTTC
cdr3_aa: CASSDEGDEQYF

d_call: -
cdr3_length: 13
clone_size: few
v_call: TRBV29-1
j_call: TRBJ1-2
cdr3_nt: TGCAGCGTTGAAGAGGAGGGGAACTATGGCTACACCTTC
cdr3_aa: CSVEEEGNYGYTF

d_call: -
cdr3_length: 13
clone_size: many
v_call: TRBV7-9
j_call: TRBJ2-7
cdr3_nt: TGTGCCAGCAGCTTAGTTACCACCGGGGAGCAGTACTTC
cdr3_aa: CASSLVTTGEQYF

d_call: -
cdr3_length: 15
clone_size: -
v_call: TRBV5-4
j_call: TRBJ2-3
cdr3_nt: TGTGCCAGCAGCCCAAATCAAGGGTTCCCAGATACGCAGTATTTT
cdr3_aa: CASSPNQGFPDTQYF

d_call: TRBD1
cdr3_length: 19
clone_size: -
v_call: TRBV7-9
j_call: TRBJ2-3
cdr3_nt: TGTGCCAGCAGCTCCTACGGTATACGACAGGGGGCTAGCACAGATACGCAGTATTTT
cdr3_aa: CASSSYGIRQGASTDTQYF

d_call: -
cdr3_length: 18
clone_size: -
v_call: TRBV7-9
j_call: TRBJ1-2
cdr3_nt: TGTGCCAGCAGCCGCCGTGGGGGGTTGACCCCCAATAACTATGGCTACACCTTC
cdr3_aa: CASSRRGGLTPNNYGYTF

d_call: -
cdr3_length: 14
clone_size: few
v_call: TRBV12-3/TRBV12-4
j_call: TRBJ2-7
cdr3_nt: TGTGCCAGCAGTTTTGGGGGGCCAACCTACGAGCAGTACTTC
cdr3_aa: CASSFGGPTYEQYF

d_call: -
cdr3_length: 13
clone_size: few
v_call: TRBV6-5
j_call: TRBJ2-3
cdr3_nt: TGTGCCTCTTGGGCTACTAGCACAGATACGCAGTATTTT
cdr3_aa: CASWATSTDTQYF

d_call: TRBD1
cdr3_length: 14
clone_size: -
v_call: TRBV6-5
j_call: TRBJ1-5
cdr3_nt: TGTGCCAGCAGTTATTCAGGGGGGGGTCAGCCCCAGCATTTT
cdr3_aa: CASSYSGGGQPQHF

d_call: -
cdr3_length: 13
clone_size: -
v_call: TRBV25-1
j_call: TRBJ2-2
cdr3_nt: TGTGCCAGTTCAACAGGGCGAACCGGGGAGCTGTTTTTT
cdr3_aa: CASSTGRTGELFF

d_call: TRBD1
cdr3_length: 13
clone_size: many
v_call: TRBV7-3
j_call: TRBJ2-1
cdr3_nt: TGTGCCAGCAGCTTCCAACCGGGACAGGGATTTTCCTTC
cdr3_aa: CASSFQPGQGFSF

d_call: -
cdr3_length: 13
clone_size: many
v_call: TRBV29-1
j_call: TRBJ2-5
cdr3_nt: TGCAGCGTTGCGACACGTCTTCAAGAGACCCAGTACTTC
cdr3_aa: CSVATRLQETQYF

d_call: -
cdr3_length: 13
clone_size: -
v_call: TRBV11-1
j_call: TRBJ2-7
cdr3_nt: TGTGCCAGCAGCCAAAACCCCACCTTTGGGCAGTACTTC
cdr3_aa: CASSQNPTFGQYF

d_call: TRBD1
cdr3_length: 11
clone_size: -
v_call: TRBV20-1
j_call: TRBJ2-7
cdr3_nt: TGCAGTGCTTGGGACAGCCGCGAGCAGTACTTC
cdr3_aa: CSAWDSREQYF

d_call: TRBD2
cdr3_length: 14
clone_size: few
v_call: TRBV6-5
j_call: TRBJ2-5
cdr3_nt: TGTGCCAGCAGTGTGGTAGCGGGAGGAGAGACCCAGTACTTC
cdr3_aa: CASSVVAGGETQYF